What follows are 10 T cell receptor beta chains derived from one specimen sequenced in a study of shared clonotypes between healthy human individuals. Using immunoSEQ multiplex PCR, the repertoire was profiled, and TCRdb retains in-frame clones only, with some absent. The sample has about 2.4 million clones; over 85% are singletons. Specimen: naive CD4+ T cells from PBMCs. Documented subset: CD45RA+ positively selected. These receptors were collected from a man aged 18-30 years in good health. Some clones in this sample may be carry-over from other donors' samples.

The genes are TRBV7-3 and TRBJ2-5, with 9 bases lining up with TRBD2. Germline CDR1 SGHTA, CDR2 FQGTGA. The CDR3 totals 16 residues. Unmatched junction bases numbered 9, after V lost 5 bases and J lost 2 bases. CDR3 nucleotide sequence: TGTGCCAGCAGCCCCCGCCACGCGGGAGGGCAAGAGACCCAGTACTTC. Translated: CASSPRHAGGQETQYF.

There are a few counts of this clone. The chain uses TRBV6-5 and TRBJ1-1, with 8 bases identical to TRBD1. This CDR3 spans 13 amino acids. Germline values: CDR1 MNHEY, CDR2 SVGAGI. V gave up 6 bases and J gave up 0 bases; unmatched junction bases: 0. CDR3 bases: TGTGCCAGCAGGACAGGGGTGAACACTGAAGCTTTCTTT. This encodes CASRTGVNTEAFF.

The chain combines TRBV9 with TRBJ1-2, with D possibly TRBD1 on 5 matching bases. The CDR3 runs to 17 residues. The V gene's germline CDR1 is SGDLS and CDR2 YYNGEE. Trimming shortened V by 2 bases and J by 0 bases, and 17 bases separated the two germline ends. CDR3 region: CASSVTSGGATNYGYTF. In DNA form, the CDR3 reads TGTGCCAGCAGCGTTACATCCGGAGGGGCCACTAACTATGGCTACACCTTC.

The chain is built from TRBV28 and TRBJ2-1, with D possibly being TRBD1 (7 bases). CDR1 and CDR2 from the germline V gene are MDHEN and SYDVKM. Trimming cost V 6 bases and J 6 bases, with 18 bases left between them. The CDR3 runs 15 residues. The CDR3 is CASRLAGGSGNEQFF. The CDR3 DNA is TGTGCCAGCAGATTGGCAGGGGGGTCGGGCAATGAGCAGTTCTTC.

The chain employs TRBV5-4 and TRBJ2-1; 7 bases are shared with TRBD2. With V trimmed by 2 bases and J by 5 bases, 7 bases remained unmatched. Looked up from germline, CDR1 is SGHNT and CDR2 is YYREEE (reference sequence). This CDR3 comprises 15 residues. CDR3: CASSFFLGRDNEQFF. DNA of the CDR3: TGTGCCAGCAGCTTTTTTTTGGGGAGGGACAATGAGCAGTTCTTC.

The chain couples TRBV4-2 to TRBJ2-3, with TRBD2 matching over 7 bases. The CDR3 covers 18 residues. After removal of 0 bases from V and 0 bases from J, the junction contained 9 bases not matched to a gene. Germline lookup yields CDR1 LGHNA and CDR2 YNFKEQ. The CDR3 DNA sequence: TGTGCCAGCAGCCAAGATATGGCTAGCGGTACTAGCACAGATACGCAGTATTTT. This sequence encodes CASSQDMASGTSTDTQYF.

The rearrangement joins TRBV7-9 to TRBJ1-2; 8 nucleotides align to TRBD1. The CDR3 is 19 residues long. CDR1 is SEHNR and CDR2 is FQNEAQ in the germline V gene (reference sequence). With V trimmed by 0 bases and J by 4 bases, 16 bases remained unmatched. The DNA for the CDR3 is TGTGCCAGCAGCTTAGCAGGGGCGGACAGGGCGCCTGGGAGCTATGGCTACACCTTC. Encoded protein: CASSLAGADRAPGSYGYTF.

The chain carries TRBV6-1 and TRBJ1-1; 7 bases are a match to TRBD1. CDR3 size: 14 residues. CDR1 is MNHNS, CDR2 SASEGT, per germline. The V segment lost 6 bases and the J segment 4 bases; nucleotides outside the gene matches: 8. This CDR3 reads CASRYGTVFTEAFF. For the CDR3, the DNA is TGTGCCAGCAGATACGGGACAGTTTTCACTGAAGCTTTCTTT.

In this sample, this clone turned up a few times. The chain couples TRBV30 to TRBJ1-1; D gene unclear. Germline V CDR1 and CDR2: GTSNPN, SVGIG (reference sequence). Trimming took off 3 bases at V and 0 bases at J, with 14 bases between the two ends. This CDR3 has 15 amino acids. CDR3 protein: CAWRASGLLNTEAFF. The DNA of the CDR3 is TGTGCCTGGAGAGCATCCGGACTGCTGAACACTGAAGCTTTCTTT.

This rearrangement joins TRBV25-1 to TRBJ1-3; perhaps TRBD1 as D (5 bases). The germline gives CDR1 MGHDK, CDR2 SYGVNS. The CDR3 is 14 amino acids. The V gene lost 5 bases and the J gene lost 7 bases, with 15 bases spanning the gap. The CDR3 DNA is TGTGCCAGCAGTCTTTCACAAGGGGTTAACACCATATATTTT. This codes for CASSLSQGVNTIYF.